This entry is about one T cell receptor beta chain. Antigen specificity is unknown. cDNA synthesis used the whole RNA isolate, giving expressed TCRB sequences. The table came from immunoSEQ multiplex PCR; TCRdb's copy has only in-frame clones and leaves some out. The data hold under 800,000 clones, with about 16% observed a single time. The entry originates in a study of beta chain features in type 1 diabetes. Study results and limitations: Possible PCR preference for shorter templates applied equally to patients and controls.

This CDR3 has 13 residues. V lost 7 bases and J 1 base, leaving 8 bases between the germline ends. CDR1 is LNHDA, CDR2 SQIVND, per germline (reference sequence). The genes are TRBV19 and TRBJ1-5, with D uncertain. The sequenced material came from naive CD4+ T cells from blood. This receptor was taken from a man aged 18 to 29 in good health. CDR3 bases: TGTGCCAGTACCGGACTGAGCAATCAGCCCCAGCATTTT. It specifies CASTGLSNQPQHF.